These T cell receptor beta chains were read from a single sample in a study of shared clonotypes between healthy human individuals. Assay used: immunoSEQ multiplex PCR; TCRdb lists only in-frame clones, some missing. The table shows 2.3 million or so clones, with 80% to 95% occurring only once. Material: naive CD4+ T cells from PBMCs. These receptors all come from a young man in good health. Some clones in this sample may be carry-over from other donors' samples. The CDR3 runs from the conserved cysteine through the conserved F or W. D genes are given only for firm matches. Rows give clone size only sometimes, using once, few, many, or a class for an expanded clone.

CDR3 DNA	CDR3 protein	V gene	CDR3 length	D gene	J gene	clone size
TGTGCCAGCAGTTCGGGGGGCTACGAGCAGTACTTC	CASSSGGYEQYF	TRBV28	12	TRBD2	TRBJ2-7	NA
TGTGCCAGCAGTTTTCGCCCGCGGAGGGCTGGAGATACGCAGTATTTT	CASSFRPRRAGDTQYF	TRBV28	16	NA	TRBJ2-3	NA
TGCGCCAGCAGCCCACCGAGCTCCTACGAGCAGTACTTC	CASSPPSSYEQYF	TRBV5-1	13	NA	TRBJ2-7	NA
TGTGCCAGCAGGACTAGCGGTACCAATGAGCAGTTCTTC	CASRTSGTNEQFF	TRBV6-1	13	TRBD2	TRBJ2-1	NA
TGTGCCATCAGTGAGCCGGACAGGGGTTTTGAAGCTTTCTTT	CAISEPDRGFEAFF	TRBV10-3	14	TRBD1	TRBJ1-1	NA
TGCGCCAGCAGCTTGGCGGGACAGGGGCTGAACACTGAAGCTTTCTTT	CASSLAGQGLNTEAFF	TRBV5-1	16	TRBD1	TRBJ1-1	NA
TGTGCCAGTAGTATAGTGGGCAGGGAGTTTGAAGCTTTCTTT	CASSIVGREFEAFF	TRBV19	14	NA	TRBJ1-1	NA
TGTGCCAGCAGCCCAAGGTCGGGGCGGGAGCCTACTAGCACAGATACGCAGTATTTT	CASSPRSGREPTSTDTQYF	TRBV4-2	19	TRBD2	TRBJ2-3	NA
TGTGCCAGCAGCTTTGGCGGGAGGGCCGAAGAGACCCAGTACTTC	CASSFGGRAEETQYF	TRBV11-3	15	TRBD2	TRBJ2-5	NA
TGTGCCAGCAGTTACGACGGAGGGCTTTTGACCCAGTACTTC	CASSYDGGLLTQYF	TRBV6-6	14	NA	TRBJ2-5	NA
TGCGCCAGCAGCGACCAGGGGGGGGAGACCCAGTACTTC	CASSDQGGETQYF	TRBV5-1	13	NA	TRBJ2-5	NA
TGTGCCAGCAGCCCTCAGGGACAGGGAAAGTCCCAGTACTTC	CASSPQGQGKSQYF	TRBV11-1	14	TRBD1	TRBJ2-5	NA
TGTGCCAGCAGCCAACCTCCCCTGGGGTTCAATCAGCCCCAGCATTTT	CASSQPPLGFNQPQHF	TRBV14	16	NA	TRBJ1-5	NA
TGTGCCAGCAGTTTTGGAGGGGCGGGGTCCTACGAGCAGTACTTC	CASSFGGAGSYEQYF	TRBV28	15	NA	TRBJ2-7	NA
TGTGCCAGCAGCGAGAGACAGGGGCTGAATGAAAAACTGTTTTTT	CASSERQGLNEKLFF	TRBV7-2	15	TRBD1	TRBJ1-4	NA
TGTGCCAGCAGTTTCGTCGGACTAGCGGGGAATGAGCAGTTCTTC	CASSFVGLAGNEQFF	TRBV28	15	TRBD2	TRBJ2-1	NA
TGTGCCAGCAGCTTGGGCACAGGGGCCTGGACTGAAGCTTTCTTT	CASSLGTGAWTEAFF	TRBV11-3	15	TRBD1	TRBJ1-1	once
TGCAGCGTCCTAGGGCCCAAGGGTGGCTACACCTTC	CSVLGPKGGYTF	TRBV29-1	12	NA	TRBJ1-2	few
TGTGCCAGCAGCCTAGGACAGGACACTGAAGCTTTCTTT	CASSLGQDTEAFF	TRBV11-3	13	TRBD1	TRBJ1-1	NA
TGTGCCACCCGGAGGACCCAATCCTACGAGCAGTACTTC	CATRRTQSYEQYF	TRBV28	13	NA	TRBJ2-7	NA
TGCGCCAGCAGCACAGGACAGGGTTATTATACTGAAGCTTTCTTT	CASSTGQGYYTEAFF	TRBV5-1	15	TRBD1	TRBJ1-1	NA
TGTGCCAGTAGTATAGGGGCAACTAATCAGCCCCAGCATTTT	CASSIGATNQPQHF	TRBV19	14	NA	TRBJ1-5	NA
TGTGCCAGCAGCTCCCCTCGGGGGCAGAGCTACGAGCAGTACTTC	CASSSPRGQSYEQYF	TRBV11-2	15	NA	TRBJ2-7	NA
TGTGCCAGCAGCTCTGGAGTGGCCCCTAACTATGGCTACACCTTC	CASSSGVAPNYGYTF	TRBV7-9	15	NA	TRBJ1-2	NA
TGTGCCAGCTCACGGGGGGCGGGGACCTACGAGCAGTACTTC	CASSRGAGTYEQYF	TRBV18	14	NA	TRBJ2-7	many
TGCGCCAGCGGAACGTTAGCGGGAGCGTACAATGAGCAGTTCTTC	CASGTLAGAYNEQFF	TRBV5-1	15	TRBD2	TRBJ2-1	NA
TGTGCCAGCAGCCTCCAAGGGGGCAGACTCCTCATGAACACTGAAGCTTTCTTT	CASSLQGGRLLMNTEAFF	TRBV4-2	18	TRBD1	TRBJ1-1	NA
TGTGCCAGCAGCCCGTGGGCCGGCCAAGCTAACTATGGCTACACCTTC	CASSPWAGQANYGYTF	TRBV28	16	NA	TRBJ1-2	NA
TGTGCCAGCAGCCAAGATGGATCCTACAATGAGCAGTTCTTC	CASSQDGSYNEQFF	TRBV14	14	NA	TRBJ2-1	NA
TGTGCCAGCAGTTTATGGGGGCCTGGGGCCAACGTCCTGACTTTC	CASSLWGPGANVLTF	TRBV28	15	NA	TRBJ2-6	NA
TGTGCCAGCAGAGGGGGGGCCGGATATGGCTACACCTTC	CASRGGAGYGYTF	TRBV6-1	13	NA	TRBJ1-2	NA
TGTGCCAGCAGTTACGGACCGAACTATGGCTACACCTTC	CASSYGPNYGYTF	TRBV6-6	13	NA	TRBJ1-2	NA
TGTGCCAGCAGCCTTAAGCGGGAGCGCACAGATACGCAGTATTTT	CASSLKRERTDTQYF	TRBV14	15	TRBD2	TRBJ2-3	NA
TGCGCCAGCAGCCAAACCGGGACTAGGGACGAAGGGGAGCAGTTCTTC	CASSQTGTRDEGEQFF	TRBV4-1	16	TRBD2	TRBJ2-1	NA
TGTGCCAGCAGCCCCGGACGGTCCCCCCAAGAGACCCAGTACTTC	CASSPGRSPQETQYF	TRBV7-3	15	NA	TRBJ2-5	NA
TGCGCCAGCAGCTTGGTTGGGCCAGCTCTCTCCTACGAGCAGTACTTC	CASSLVGPALSYEQYF	TRBV5-1	16	NA	TRBJ2-7	NA
TGTGCCAGCAGTGATCCCGGGCCGACTTATGGCTACACCTTC	CASSDPGPTYGYTF	TRBV25-1	14	NA	TRBJ1-2	once
TGCGCCAGCAGCTTGTCTGGGGTTAGCTCCTACGAGCAGTACTTC	CASSLSGVSSYEQYF	TRBV5-1	15	NA	TRBJ2-7	NA
TGCGCCAGCAGCCAAGGCTCCTTTAGCAATCAGCCCCAGCATTTT	CASSQGSFSNQPQHF	TRBV4-1	15	NA	TRBJ1-5	once
TGTGCCAGAGGCTCCCCGGGAGACAATGAGCAGTTCTTC	CARGSPGDNEQFF	TRBV2	13	NA	TRBJ2-1	NA
TGTGCCAGCAGCTTAGGGACTACAGGGGAGCAGTTCTTC	CASSLGTTGEQFF	TRBV7-2	13	NA	TRBJ2-1	once
TGTGCCAGCAGTTCCGCCGGGACTAGTCCCCAAGAGACCCAGTACTTC	CASSSAGTSPQETQYF	TRBV28	16	TRBD2	TRBJ2-5	NA
TGCGCCAGCAGCTCTACGGGTCTCGCTGAAGCTTTCTTT	CASSSTGLAEAFF	TRBV5-1	13	NA	TRBJ1-1	NA
TGTGCCAGCAGCGGTCGGAGAAGCGGGAGGGATCGCACAGATACGCAGTATTTT	CASSGRRSGRDRTDTQYF	TRBV11-2	18	TRBD2	TRBJ2-3	once
TGTGCCAGCAGCTGGGCGGGAGAGGCAGATACGCAGTATTTT	CASSWAGEADTQYF	TRBV7-9	14	TRBD2	TRBJ2-3	NA
TGTGCCAGCAGTAGGACAGCTGCTAACTATGGCTACACCTTC	CASSRTAANYGYTF	TRBV27	14	NA	TRBJ1-2	NA
TGTGCCAGCAGCTCTCGGACTAGCGGGTTCTACAATGAGCAGTTCTTC	CASSSRTSGFYNEQFF	TRBV9	16	TRBD2	TRBJ2-1	NA